This entry features one T cell receptor (beta chain) sequence. Its antigen remains undetermined. One base away there is no much larger clone; base qualities are not given. The data stem from a study of regulatory T cells in long-lasting Graves disease (dated by TCRdb to the early 2020s). The study in broad terms: In the newly diagnosed Graves' disease group, patients had been taking antithyroid drugs for less than 3 months. This study used TCR sequencing and RNA sequencing of peripheral blood to compare persistent Graves' disease patients against newly diagnosed Graves' disease patients. The study was conducted in China and was registered as a clinical trial. A total of approximately 35 samples were covered by TCR sequencing, comprising some 13 persistent and roughly 20 newly diagnosed Graves' disease patients. Study-wide findings and limitations: Sequencing and analysis were limited to the TCR beta chain. Because the primary lesion, thyroid tissue, could not be accessed, the study looked at peripheral blood alone. As a limitation, the authors acknowledged that the small sample size may reduce accuracy. Compared with newly diagnosed patients, persistent Graves' disease patients had lower TCR Shannon entropy and fewer highly expanded clones, which suggests clonal expansion. Persistent disease showed preferential use of TRBV28, TRBJ1-2 and TRBJ2-5, whereas newly diagnosed disease favored TRBV20-1 and TRBJ2-1. Patients with persistent disease shared more public clonotypes (about 2,900) than newly diagnosed patients did (around 930).

The intended sense of this specimen's time point label: newly diagnosed GD, antithyroid drugs for less than 3 months. For both TCR sequencing and RNA sequencing, RNA was extracted from PBMCs using TRIzol. The diagnosis of Graves' disease was made according to American Thyroid Association guidelines. Recruitment of patients was carried out at an endocrinology department in Xi'an, China. Each patient gave approximately 9 milliliters of peripheral blood, collected in an EDTA anticoagulant tube. Ficoll Paque Plus density gradient separation was used to isolate PBMCs, and no additional T cell sorting was done. An Agilent 2100 Bioanalyzer and agarose gel were used to check RNA quality, while a NanoDrop 2000 measured RNA concentration. The library was obtained by multiplex PCR. Sequencer: Illumina HiSeq 4000. iRepertoire HTBI primers and Arm-PCR amplification of CDR3 regions were used to construct TCR beta libraries. PCR products were gel purified before sequencing. The paper's processing steps were these. Across samples, about 64 TRBV and 15 or so TRBJ segments were identified and used for gene usage analysis of CDR3 amino acid clonotypes. COPE and FqMerger were used to merge the filtered high-quality paired reads into contigs. BLAST was used to align contigs to IMGT TRBV, TRBD and TRBJ reference genes, and CDR3 was defined according to IMGT. Clonotypes above 0.1% frequency were classified as highly expanded clones. Shannon entropy was used to measure repertoire diversity, and the Gini coefficient was used to measure V-J evenness. A clonotype found in more than one individual was treated as public. The raw public reads went through TCRdb reprocessing: fastp at Q25, MiXCR clone calling, in-frame beta chains kept. Identical CDR3 protein sequences are pooled into one entry, listed with their most common genes and DNA. V and J calls and clone size were set by TCRdb, not the authors. The sample contains 350,000 to 550,000 distinct CDR3 sequences, 13% to 15% of them found a single time. The top ten clones comprise roughly 15% of the sample.

The junction carries 9 bases between V and J, which are trimmed by 4 bases and 0 bases respectively. Spanning cysteine to phenylalanine, the CDR3 consists of 14 amino acids. Only the CDR3 DNA stays, 42 bases, in frame from base 1. CDR1 SNHLY and CDR2 FYNNEI are derived from the germline V gene. The same data also contributed to another study, on T cells in Graves' hyperthyroidism and ophthalmopathy. The second publication reports: Graves' hyperthyroidism was defined as stable when no progression to ophthalmopathy occurred over 18 months of follow-up. Hyperthyroidism patients were aged 18 to 65 years and newly diagnosed, with disease duration of less than 2 months. Exclusion was applied to patients with uncontrolled infections, other autoimmune diseases, pregnancy or lactation. Diagnoses were based on clinical symptoms, serum thyroxine and TRAb, thyroid ultrasound and orbital computed tomography. The first round of RT-PCR for the TCR CDR3 was performed with the HTBI primer set and the Qiagen OneStep RT-PCR kit. Most expanded thyroid clonotypes (frequency above 0.001) were also detected in blood, suggesting blood repertoires may reflect thyroid immune responses. A 13 V-J signature model separated ophthalmopathy from stable hyperthyroidism, with around 91% sensitivity and around 84% specificity in cross-validation and 80%/75% in testing. In validation, the model predicted progression to ophthalmopathy a median of 6.5 months before onset, with over 60% sensitivity and roughly 79% specificity. To identify distinguishing TCR V-J signatures, a discovery cohort of around 98 patients was used, comprising 43 with Graves' ophthalmopathy and some 60 with stable Graves' hyperthyroidism. An independent validation cohort of around 20 hyperthyroidism patients and roughly 16 patients who later progressed to ophthalmopathy tested prospective prediction of ophthalmopathy. The approximately 100 discovery patients were divided at random into training and test sets in a 7:3 ratio. Thyroid tissue and blood T-cell repertoires from several Graves' hyperthyroidism patients were also compared in the study. Following sampling, methimazole starting at 30 mg daily was given to hyperthyroidism patients, and high-dose intravenous methylprednisolone was given to ophthalmopathy patients. A second multiplex PCR round built the libraries, followed by size selection and purification. Libraries were sequenced paired-end with 100 bp reads on an Illumina HiSeq2000. SOAPnuke was used to process the raw data, removing reads that contained adapters or uncalled bases, had a mean Phred below 15, or lacked an exact match to the constant primer or identifier. COPE v1.2.5 was used to merge the high-quality paired reads, and each unique nucleotide sequence was defined as a clonotype. MiTCR v1.1 was used to align clonotypes to the IMGT TRBV, TRBD and TRBJ reference segments. The analysis was restricted to V-J combinations with a frequency above 0.0001, which together covered just over 99% of the repertoires. A TCS score was defined as the ratio between F50 (clonal expansion) and ExV (chaos), using BLOSUM62-based TCRdist between CDR3 peptides within each V-J. Welch's t-statistics and random forest reduced around 520 V-J features to under 15, which were used in a naive Bayes classifier (R e1071). Sample size was not statistically predetermined, and investigators were not blinded to group allocation. According to the paper, TCR Vbeta CDR3 sequencing was carried out on about 140 peripheral blood samples, which came from 40 to 45 ophthalmopathy, 80 or so hyperthyroidism and roughly 17 progressor patients.

The chain uses TRBV2 and TRBJ1-1, with no D gene named confidently. Sequencing was performed on peripheral blood mononuclear cells (PBMCs), taken at new diagnosis, from a patient treated with antithyroid drugs. The clonotype was recovered from a woman aged 45-60 years with Graves disease. Donor details come from another sample of the same person, matched by shared clones. In nucleotides, the sequence is TGTGCCAGCAGTGCCACATCCATGAACACTGAAGCTTTCTTT. Translated, this is CASSATSMNTEAFF.